Shown below are 22 T cell receptor beta chains from a single sample sequenced in a study of blood T cells in healthy people across ages. Together with a sample-barcoded 5' primer, a J-beta primer mix was included in a second PCR lasting about 6 to 11 cycles. TCRdb called the 5' RACE reads again in MiXCR, with one record for every CDR3 protein. The sample consists of some 1.1 million distinct CDR3 sequences, 30% to 40% of them appearing once. Source material: blood. These receptors originate from a man in his late teens or twenties in good health.

This CDR3 is CSARLGQGVSGNTIYF. The CDR3 DNA sequence: TGCAGTGCTAGACTGGGACAGGGAGTGTCTGGAAACACCATATATTTT. This chain connects TRBV20-1 to TRBJ1-3, with 9 bases matching TRBD1. Trimming took 2 bases from V and 1 from J; bases not matched to a gene: 6. Germline CDR1 reads DFQATT; CDR2 reads SNEGSKA (reference sequence). The CDR3 sequence is 16 residues long.

Turning to this clonotype: At one end the junction does not follow the germline gene, possibly because of a read error. The chain employs TRBV5-1 and TRBJ1-1, with 10 bases fitting TRBD1. The germline gives CDR1 SGHRS, CDR2 YFSETQ. The CDR3 loop spans 15 amino acids. The CDR3 DNA is TGCGCCAGTAGCTACCGGGACAGGGGAGGGACTGAAGCTTTCTTT. Encoded protein: CASSYRDRGGTEAFF.

The chain is built from TRBV9 and TRBJ2-7, with D tentatively TRBD1 (5 bases). The germline CDR1 and CDR2 sequences are SGDLS and YYNGEE. The CDR3 loop spans 15 amino acids. V lost 0 bases, J lost 7 bases, and 17 bases lay in between. This chain's CDR3 is CASSVDYTARDEQYF. Here the CDR3 DNA reads TGTGCCAGCAGCGTAGATTATACTGCCAGGGATGAGCAGTACTTC.

J is TRBJ2-5 and V is TRBV12-3 or TRBV12-4, with D possibly being TRBD1 or TRBD2 (5 bases each). Trimming removed 6 bases from V and 2 bases from J, with 10 bases in between. The CDR3 has 13 amino acids. The CDR3 protein is CASRVGVQETQYF. CDR3 DNA sequence: TGTGCCAGCAGGGTGGGGGTTCAAGAGACCCAGTACTTC.

This clonotype was counted only a few times. The chain couples TRBV5-1 to TRBJ2-3; 9 bases are shared with TRBD1. CDR1 SGHRS and CDR2 YFSETQ come from the germline V gene. The V segment lost 4 bases and the J segment 3 bases; nucleotides outside the gene matches: 9. The CDR3 is 16 residues long. This CDR3 is CASSPARDRVTDTQYF. In nucleotides, the CDR3 is TGCGCCAGCAGCCCGGCCCGGGACAGGGTTACAGATACGCAGTATTTT.

The chain joins TRBV7-2 to TRBJ2-1; possibly TRBD1 for D (6 bases). CDR1 and CDR2 (germline): SGHTA, FQGNSA. The V gene lost 4 bases and the J gene lost 6 bases, with 13 bases spanning the gap. The length of the CDR3 is 14 residues. Here the CDR3 DNA reads TGTGCCAGCAGCTGGTGGGGACAAAGCAATGAGCAGTTCTTC. Its translation is CASSWWGQSNEQFF.

The J gene is TRBJ1-1, the V gene TRBV4-1; D is possibly TRBD1 (6 bases). The CDR3 runs 13 residues. The V end was cut by 4 bases, the J end by 5 bases, with 11 bases between. CDR1 is MGHRA and CDR2 is YSYEKL in the germline V gene. CDR3 in amino acids: CASSLQGWTEAFF. CDR3 coding DNA: TGCGCCAGCAGCCTCCAGGGGTGGACTGAAGCTTTCTTT.

This clonotype was picked up many times. The chain joins TRBV6-2 or TRBV6-3 to TRBJ1-2; perhaps TRBD1 as D (5 bases). Trimming cost V 3 bases and J 6 bases, with 11 bases left between them. This CDR3 is built from 13 residues. Germline V gene sequence: CDR1 MNHEY, CDR2 SVGEGT. CDR3 in amino acids: CASSYAGGDGYTF. As DNA, the CDR3 is TGTGCCAGCAGTTATGCTGGGGGAGATGGCTACACCTTC.

The CDR3 reads CASPPGGVRSYNEQFF. In DNA form, the CDR3 reads TGTGCCAGCCCCCCCGGGGGGGTTCGGTCCTACAATGAGCAGTTCTTC. This chain links TRBV28 with TRBJ2-1, with TRBD2 matching 8 bases. V trimming: 8 bases; J trimming: 1 base; junction bases outside the gene matches: 10. This CDR3 is built from 16 residues. Germline CDR1 is MDHEN and CDR2 is SYDVKM.

The chain recombines TRBV9 with TRBJ2-2; the D gene is possibly TRBD1 (5 bases). The CDR3 covers 15 residues. V shed 1 base and J shed 1 base, with 8 bases lying between them. Germline CDR1 and CDR2: SGDLS and YYNGEE. The DNA for the CDR3 is TGTGCCAGCAGCGTAAAGGGGATGAACACCGGGGAGCTGTTTTTT. Translation: CASSVKGMNTGELFF.

This clonotype was found many times. As DNA, the CDR3 is TGTGCCAGCAGCTTACCGGGCCCAGATACGCAGTATTTT. Translation gives CASSLPGPDTQYF. The rearrangement links TRBV7-3 to TRBJ2-3, with D uncertain. V lost 2 bases to trimming and J lost 4 bases, with 7 bases between them. Germline assignment: CDR1 SGHTA and CDR2 FQGTGA. The CDR3 has 13 amino acids.

This chain uses TRBV5-1 with TRBJ2-1; 14 bases fit TRBD2. This CDR3 has 17 residues. Germline assignment: CDR1 SGHRS and CDR2 YFSETQ. Losses at the gene ends were 4 bases for V and 2 bases for J; bases not matched to a gene: 5. CDR3 bases: TGCGCCAGCAGCCCAGGGACTAGCGGGGGCCCCTACAATGAGCAGTTCTTC. It is translated as CASSPGTSGGPYNEQFF.

V is TRBV12-3 or TRBV12-4 and J is TRBJ2-7; a possible D gene is TRBD1 (5 bases). The V gene lost 6 bases and the J gene lost 3 bases, with 12 bases spanning the gap. The CDR3 is 13 amino acids. The CDR3 region is CASRSDRDYEQYF. CDR3 DNA sequence: TGTGCCAGCAGAAGTGACAGAGACTACGAGCAGTACTTC.

This chain uses TRBV4-2 with TRBJ2-1; D unclear. The CDR3 runs 15 residues. Germline V gene data show CDR1 as LGHNA and CDR2 as YNFKEQ. Deletions cut 0 bases from V and 2 bases from J, with 8 bases between. The CDR3 here is CASSQDVAAYNEQFF. CDR3 DNA: TGTGCCAGCAGCCAAGATGTTGCTGCCTACAATGAGCAGTTCTTC.

The chain has TRBV9 and TRBJ1-1; D gene unclear. Deletions cut 7 bases from V and 0 bases from J, with 13 bases between. Germline V gene data show CDR1 as SGDLS and CDR2 as YYNGEE. This CDR3 has 14 amino acids. CDR3 amino acids: CASSPNRLNTEAFF. The CDR3 DNA follows: TGTGCCAGCTCACCCAACCGGCTGAACACTGAAGCTTTCTTT.

The genes are TRBV7-2 and TRBJ2-7, with 9 bases fitting TRBD2. There are 16 residues in the CDR3. The V gene's germline CDR1 is SGHTA and CDR2 FQGNSA. Trimming at V came to 1 base and at J to 3 bases, leaving 7 bases not matched to a gene. DNA of the CDR3: TGTGCCAGCAGCTTAGAATCGTTAGCGGGAGTCTACGAGCAGTACTTC. Translated, it gives CASSLESLAGVYEQYF.

This clonotype was counted only a few times. The chain is built from TRBV7-2 and TRBJ2-7, with 10 bases matching TRBD1. The CDR3 contains 15 residues. Germline CDR1 is SGHTA and CDR2 is FQGNSA. The J segment lost 3 bases and the V segment lost 6 bases, leaving 8 bases of the junction unmatched. The CDR3 sequence: CASRQGQGNYYEQYF. The CDR3 nucleotides are TGTGCCAGCAGACAGGGACAGGGGAATTACTACGAGCAGTACTTC.

This chain links TRBV20-1 with TRBJ1-5, with TRBD1 matching 8 bases. Per germline, CDR1 DFQATT and CDR2 SNEGSKA (reference sequence). With V trimmed by 5 bases and J by 5 bases, 5 bases remained unmatched. The CDR3 is 13 amino acids. The CDR3 sequence: CSASRGPDQPQHF. The CDR3 bases are TGCAGTGCTTCCAGGGGGCCGGATCAGCCCCAGCATTTT.

The chain joins TRBV5-5 to TRBJ2-1; TRBD2 matches 11 bases. Per the germline V gene, CDR1 is SGHKS and CDR2 is YYEKEE (reference sequence). J was trimmed by 9 bases and V by 0 bases; bases with no gene match: 2. CDR3 length: 14 residues. In nucleotides, the CDR3 is TGTGCCAGCAGCTTGGGACTAGCGGGGCCTGAGCAGTTCTTC. It yields the protein CASSLGLAGPEQFF.

The V gene is TRBV27, the J gene TRBJ1-4; D ambiguous. The CDR3 loop spans 14 amino acids. The germline CDR1 and CDR2 sequences are MNHEY and SMNVEV (reference sequence). V lost 6 bases and J 3 bases, leaving 11 bases between the germline ends. The CDR3 DNA is TGTGCCAGCAGGCCGGCGGGTCCTAATGAAAAACTGTTTTTT. Protein sequence: CASRPAGPNEKLFF.

This clonotype was detected once. This chain joins TRBV20-1 and TRBJ1-1; weak D call: TRBD1 (6 bases). Trimming shortened V by 6 bases and J by 0 bases, and 14 bases separated the two germline ends. The CDR3 runs 14 residues. Germline lookup yields CDR1 DFQATT and CDR2 SNEGSKA (reference sequence). The CDR3 coding sequence is TGCAGTGCACGACAGGTCTTCCTGAACACTGAAGCTTTCTTT. Residues: CSARQVFLNTEAFF.

This CDR3 is CASSPSPWNEQFF. The CDR3 DNA follows: TGTGCCAGCAGTCCTTCGCCTTGGAATGAGCAGTTCTTC. The rearrangement joins TRBV6-6 to TRBJ2-1; D is undetermined. Looked up from germline, CDR1 is MNHNY and CDR2 is SVGAGI (reference sequence). V dropped 5 bases and J dropped 7 bases, with 12 bases sitting between them. The CDR3 consists of 13 residues.